This entry lists 10 T cell receptor beta chains sequenced from one sample in a study of OX40 agonist ivuxolimab in advanced cancers. The method was the immunoSEQ multiplex PCR assay. TCRdb re-hosts the immuneACCESS table, in-frame sequences only. Its copies lack some clones; in the studies checked, an unresolved V gene accounts for under half of them, and the cause for the rest is not known. Here the sample has 87,000 or so clones; approximately 85% occur a single time. 3% to 4% of the sample is in the top ten clones. The sequences come from CD4+ or CD8+ T cells sorted from blood, collected in a trial of the OX40 agonist ivuxolimab. Receptors originate from an adult with an advanced solid tumor such as melanoma, head and neck, liver or kidney cancer.

The V and J genes are TRBV10-1 and TRBJ2-7, with 7 bases matching TRBD2. This CDR3 comprises 15 residues. V lost 3 bases to trimming and J lost 4 bases; unmatched junction nucleotides: 9. The germline V gene encodes CDR1 WNHNN and CDR2 SYGVQD (reference sequence). The DNA of the CDR3 is TGCGCCAGCAGTGAAATAGCGGGCTTCCAGTACGAGCAGTACTTC. Translating it yields CASSEIAGFQYEQYF.

The chain has TRBV4-1 and TRBJ2-3, with 11 bases aligning to TRBD1. Germline lookup yields CDR1 MGHRA and CDR2 YSYEKL. The CDR3 contains 14 residues. With 1 base clipped from V and 6 bases from J, the junction kept 0 bases outside the gene matches. The CDR3 spells CASSQGDRGDTQYF. For the CDR3, the DNA is TGCGCCAGCAGCCAAGGGGACAGGGGGGATACGCAGTATTTT.

The chain employs TRBV7-9 and TRBJ2-6, with D possibly being TRBD1 or TRBD2 (5 bases each). The CDR3 sequence is 14 residues long. From germline, CDR1 is SEHNR and CDR2 FQNEAQ (reference sequence). The V and J ends lost 4 bases and 5 bases respectively, with 9 bases between them. CDR3 sequence: CASSSGARANVLTF. For the CDR3, the DNA is TGTGCCAGCAGCTCCGGGGCTAGGGCCAACGTCCTGACTTTC.

The genes are TRBV6-6 and TRBJ2-2, with TRBD2 matching 9 bases. In germline, CDR1 is MNHNY, CDR2 SVGAGI (reference sequence). This CDR3 has 15 amino acids. With 7 bases clipped from V and 5 bases from J, the junction kept 8 bases outside the gene matches. CDR3 nucleotide sequence: TGTGCCAGCATTTCCAGCGGGGGGCTGACCGGGGAGCTGTTTTTT. This gives the protein CASISSGGLTGELFF.

This clone is a singleton in its sample. The chain is built from TRBV6-1 and TRBJ2-7; TRBD1 agrees at 8 bases. CDR1 and CDR2 (germline): MNHNS, SASEGT. The CDR3 is 14 residues long. Germline trimming cut 7 bases from V and 4 bases from J; bases unmatched to any gene: 9. CDR3 in DNA: TGTGCCAGCACGTCGACAGGGGTAGTATACGAGCAGTACTTC. This sequence encodes CASTSTGVVYEQYF.

V is TRBV30 and J is TRBJ1-3; D may be TRBD1 (5 bases). This CDR3 contains 13 residues. In germline, CDR1 is GTSNPN, CDR2 SVGIG (reference sequence). V lost 5 bases and J 8 bases, leaving 16 bases between the germline ends. The DNA for the CDR3 is TGTGCCTGGGTGGGAAGGGACGGAGACACCATATATTTT. This encodes CAWVGRDGDTIYF.

This chain's CDR3 is CASSLMGQGYQETQYF. The DNA for the CDR3 is TGCGCCAGCAGCCTAATGGGACAGGGGTACCAAGAGACCCAGTACTTC. The chain is built from TRBV5-1 and TRBJ2-5; 10 bases are shared with TRBD1. Trimming cost V 4 bases and J 0 bases; bases outside gene matches: 6. CDR1 and CDR2 (germline): SGHRS, YFSETQ. The CDR3 is 16 residues long. The full variable domain, with the rest looked up from reference TRBV5-1 and TRBJ2-5, is KAGVTQTPRYLIKTRGQQVTLSCSPISGHRSVSWYQQTPGQGLQFLFEYFSETQRNKGNFPGRFSGRQFSNSRSEMNVSTLELGDSALYLCASSLMGQGYQETQYFGPGTRLLVL.

This clone was seen once. The chain recombines TRBV28 with TRBJ2-2, with TRBD1 as a possible D gene (6 bases). The CDR3 consists of 13 residues. Germline CDR1 reads MDHEN; CDR2 reads SYDVKM. Trimming took 5 bases from V and 5 from J, leaving 9 bases between them. As DNA, the CDR3 is TGTGCCAGCAGTGCACAGGGAACCGGGGAGCTGTTTTTT. Translation: CASSAQGTGELFF.

The rearrangement links TRBV27 to TRBJ2-7, with 8 bases identical to TRBD2. Trimming removed 2 bases from V and 3 bases from J; junction bases left unmatched: 9. The length of the CDR3 is 16 residues. Per germline, CDR1 MNHEY and CDR2 SMNVEV (reference sequence). In DNA form, the CDR3 reads TGTGCCAGCAGTTTAACCAACCGGGGGGGTCTCTACGAGCAGTACTTC. As protein: CASSLTNRGGLYEQYF.

The V gene is TRBV7-9, the J gene TRBJ1-2; D call uncertain. This CDR3 is 15 amino acids long. The V and J ends lost 0 bases and 4 bases respectively, with 12 bases between them. CDR1 is SEHNR, CDR2 FQNEAQ, per germline (reference sequence). As DNA, the CDR3 is TGTGCCAGCAGCTTAGCGCGGGGAATGGGCTATGGCTACACCTTC. Residues: CASSLARGMGYGYTF.